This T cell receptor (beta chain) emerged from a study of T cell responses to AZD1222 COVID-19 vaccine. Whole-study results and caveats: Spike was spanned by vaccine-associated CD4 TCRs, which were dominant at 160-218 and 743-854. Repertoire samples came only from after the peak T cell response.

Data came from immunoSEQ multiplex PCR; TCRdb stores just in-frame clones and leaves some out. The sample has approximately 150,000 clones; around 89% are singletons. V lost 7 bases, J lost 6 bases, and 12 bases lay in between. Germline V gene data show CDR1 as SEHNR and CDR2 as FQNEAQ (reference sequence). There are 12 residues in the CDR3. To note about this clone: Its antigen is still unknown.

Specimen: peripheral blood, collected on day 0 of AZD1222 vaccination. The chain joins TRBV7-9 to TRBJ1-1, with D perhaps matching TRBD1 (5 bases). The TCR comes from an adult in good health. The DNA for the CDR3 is TGTGCCAGCAACTCAGGGAGCGCTGAAGCTTTCTTT. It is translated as CASNSGSAEAFF. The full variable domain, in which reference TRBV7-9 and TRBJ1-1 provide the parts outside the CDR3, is DTGVSQNPRHKITKRGQNVTFRCDPISEHNRLYWYRQTLGQGPEFLTYFQNEAQLEKSRLLSDRFSAERPKGSFSTLEIQRTEQGDSAMYLCASNSGSAEAFFGQGTRLTVV.